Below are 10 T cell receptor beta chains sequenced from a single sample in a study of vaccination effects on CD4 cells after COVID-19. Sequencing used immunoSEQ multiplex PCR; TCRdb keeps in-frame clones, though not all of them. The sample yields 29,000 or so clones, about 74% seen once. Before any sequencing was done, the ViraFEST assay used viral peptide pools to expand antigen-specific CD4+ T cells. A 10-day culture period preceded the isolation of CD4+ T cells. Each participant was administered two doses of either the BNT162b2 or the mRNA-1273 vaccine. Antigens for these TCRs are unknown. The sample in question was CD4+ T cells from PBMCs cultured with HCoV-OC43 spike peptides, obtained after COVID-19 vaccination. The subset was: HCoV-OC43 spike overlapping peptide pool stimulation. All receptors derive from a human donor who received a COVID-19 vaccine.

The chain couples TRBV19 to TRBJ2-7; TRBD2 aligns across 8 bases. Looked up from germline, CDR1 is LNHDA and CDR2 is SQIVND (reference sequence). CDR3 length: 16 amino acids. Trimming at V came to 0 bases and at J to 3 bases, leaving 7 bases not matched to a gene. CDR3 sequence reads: CASSIELAVVGYEQYF. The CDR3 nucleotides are TGTGCCAGTAGTATAGAACTAGCGGTAGTTGGCTACGAGCAGTACTTC.

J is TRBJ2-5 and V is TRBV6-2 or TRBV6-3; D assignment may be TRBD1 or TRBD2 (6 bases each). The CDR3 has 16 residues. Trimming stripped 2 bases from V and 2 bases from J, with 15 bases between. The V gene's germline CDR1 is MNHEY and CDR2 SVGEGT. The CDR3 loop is CASSYTRGTIQETQYF. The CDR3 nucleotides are TGTGCCAGCAGTTACACCCGCGGGACAATTCAAGAGACCCAGTACTTC.

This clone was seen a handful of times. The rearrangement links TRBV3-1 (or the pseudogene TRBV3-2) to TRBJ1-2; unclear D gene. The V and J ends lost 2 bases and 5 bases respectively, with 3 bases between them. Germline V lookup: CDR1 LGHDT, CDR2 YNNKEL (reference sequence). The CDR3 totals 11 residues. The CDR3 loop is CASSQMYGYTF. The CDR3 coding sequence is TGTGCCAGCAGCCAAATGTATGGCTACACCTTC.

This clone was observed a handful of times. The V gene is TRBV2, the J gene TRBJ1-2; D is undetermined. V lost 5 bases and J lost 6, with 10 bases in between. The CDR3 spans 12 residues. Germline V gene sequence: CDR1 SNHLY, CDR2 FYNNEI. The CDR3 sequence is CASSRDLDGYTF. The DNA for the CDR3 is TGTGCCAGCAGTCGCGATTTAGATGGCTACACCTTC.

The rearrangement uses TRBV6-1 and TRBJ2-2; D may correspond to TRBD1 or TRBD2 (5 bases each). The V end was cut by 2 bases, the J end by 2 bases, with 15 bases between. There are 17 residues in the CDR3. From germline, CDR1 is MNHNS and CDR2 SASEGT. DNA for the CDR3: TGTGCCAGCAGTGAAATAGATGGGGGATCAAACACCGGGGAGCTGTTTTTT. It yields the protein CASSEIDGGSNTGELFF.

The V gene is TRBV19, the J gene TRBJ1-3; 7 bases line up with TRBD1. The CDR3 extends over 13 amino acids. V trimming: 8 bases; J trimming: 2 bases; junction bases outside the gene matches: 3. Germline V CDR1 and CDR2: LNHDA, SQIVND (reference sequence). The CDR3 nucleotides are TGTGCCAGTGGTACAGGGGCTGGAAACACCATATATTTT. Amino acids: CASGTGAGNTIYF.

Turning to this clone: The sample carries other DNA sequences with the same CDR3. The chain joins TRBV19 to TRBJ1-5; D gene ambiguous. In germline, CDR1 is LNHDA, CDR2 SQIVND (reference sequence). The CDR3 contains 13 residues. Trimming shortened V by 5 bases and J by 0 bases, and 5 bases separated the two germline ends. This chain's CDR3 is CASSPYSNQPQHF. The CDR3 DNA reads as TGTGCCAGTAGTCCGTATAGCAATCAGCCCCAGCATTTT.

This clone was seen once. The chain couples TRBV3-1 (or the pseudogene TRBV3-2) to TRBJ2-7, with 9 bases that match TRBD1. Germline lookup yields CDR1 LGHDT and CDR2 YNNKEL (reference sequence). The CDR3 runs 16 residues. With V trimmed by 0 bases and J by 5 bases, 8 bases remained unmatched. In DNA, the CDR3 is TGTGCCAGCAGCCAAGAGAGGAGGACAGGGGCGCACGAGCAGTACTTC. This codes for CASSQERRTGAHEQYF.

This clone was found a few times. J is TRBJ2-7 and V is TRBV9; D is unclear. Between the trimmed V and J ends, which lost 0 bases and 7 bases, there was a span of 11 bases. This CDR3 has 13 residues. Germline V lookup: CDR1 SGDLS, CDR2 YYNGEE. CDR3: CASSVDSTGEQYF. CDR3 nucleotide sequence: TGTGCCAGCAGCGTAGATTCAACCGGGGAGCAGTACTTC.

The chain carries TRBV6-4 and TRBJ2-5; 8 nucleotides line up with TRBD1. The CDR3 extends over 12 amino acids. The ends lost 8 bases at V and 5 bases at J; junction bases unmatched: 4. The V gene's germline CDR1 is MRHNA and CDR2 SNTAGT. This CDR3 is CASLTGVETQYF. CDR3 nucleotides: TGTGCCAGCCTGACAGGGGTCGAGACCCAGTACTTC.